This T cell receptor beta chain was profiled in a study of a mutant IDH1 vaccine in newly diagnosed glioma. Study-level information: Scheduled at week 35, visit V12 preceded visit V13, held at week 47.

Details on this clone: What it binds is not known.

Time point reported: week 35, safety follow-up. All doses held 300 ug of mutant IDH1 20-mer peptide, with topical imiquimod. Notes on the study in general: Immune responses induced by vaccination arose in approximately 93% of the patients. Pseudoprogression looked unconnected to shifts in top peripheral T cell clonotypes.

Sequencing was performed with immunoSEQ multiplex PCR; in TCRdb, only in-frame clones are kept and a portion is missing. The repertoire holds 42,000 or so clones, approximately 80% seen once, with roughly 5% in the top ten. This clonotype was obtained from a woman between 45 and 65 years old with glioma. Here the sequenced sample was PBMCs, taken from a glioma patient whose treatment included an IDH1 peptide vaccine.

The CDR3 DNA reads TGTGCCAGCTCACCGACCATTAACACCGGGGAGCTGTTTTTT. Amino acid sequence: CASSPTINTGELFF. The V call is TRBV18, the J call TRBJ2-2; D ambiguous. This CDR3 spans 14 amino acids. CDR1 and CDR2 (germline): KGHSH, LQKENI. Trimming took 3 bases from V and 2 from J, leaving 7 bases between them.